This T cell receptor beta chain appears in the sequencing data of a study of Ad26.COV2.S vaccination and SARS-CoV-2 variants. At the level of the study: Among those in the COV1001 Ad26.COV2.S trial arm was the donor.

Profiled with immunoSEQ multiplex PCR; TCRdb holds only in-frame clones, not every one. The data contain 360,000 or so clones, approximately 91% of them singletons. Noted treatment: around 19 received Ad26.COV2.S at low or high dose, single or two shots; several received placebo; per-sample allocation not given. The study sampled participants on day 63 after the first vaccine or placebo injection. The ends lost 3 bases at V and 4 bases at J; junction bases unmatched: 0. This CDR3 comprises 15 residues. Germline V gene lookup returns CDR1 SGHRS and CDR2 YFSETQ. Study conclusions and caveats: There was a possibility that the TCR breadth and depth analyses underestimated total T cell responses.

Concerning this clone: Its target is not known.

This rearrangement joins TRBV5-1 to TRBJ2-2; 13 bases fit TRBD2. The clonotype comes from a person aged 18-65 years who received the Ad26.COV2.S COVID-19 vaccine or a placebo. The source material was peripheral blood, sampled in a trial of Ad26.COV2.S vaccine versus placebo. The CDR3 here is CASSWTSGSTGELFF. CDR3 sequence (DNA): TGCGCCAGCAGCTGGACTAGCGGGAGCACCGGGGAGCTGTTTTTT.